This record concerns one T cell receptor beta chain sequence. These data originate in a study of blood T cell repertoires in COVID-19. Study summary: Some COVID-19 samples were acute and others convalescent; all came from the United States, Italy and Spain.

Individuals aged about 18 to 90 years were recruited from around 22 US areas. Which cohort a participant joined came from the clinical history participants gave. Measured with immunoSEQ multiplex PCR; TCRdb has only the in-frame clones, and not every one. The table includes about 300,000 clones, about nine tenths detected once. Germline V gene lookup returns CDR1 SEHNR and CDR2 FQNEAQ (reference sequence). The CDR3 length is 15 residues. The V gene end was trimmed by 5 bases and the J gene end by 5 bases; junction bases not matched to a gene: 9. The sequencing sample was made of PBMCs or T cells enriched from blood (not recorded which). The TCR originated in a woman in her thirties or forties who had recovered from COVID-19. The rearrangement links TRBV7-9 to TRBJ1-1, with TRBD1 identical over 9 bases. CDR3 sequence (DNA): TGTGCCAGCAGCCTTACAGGGGGCCGTCGAACTGAAGCTTTCTTT. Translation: CASSLTGGRRTEAFF.